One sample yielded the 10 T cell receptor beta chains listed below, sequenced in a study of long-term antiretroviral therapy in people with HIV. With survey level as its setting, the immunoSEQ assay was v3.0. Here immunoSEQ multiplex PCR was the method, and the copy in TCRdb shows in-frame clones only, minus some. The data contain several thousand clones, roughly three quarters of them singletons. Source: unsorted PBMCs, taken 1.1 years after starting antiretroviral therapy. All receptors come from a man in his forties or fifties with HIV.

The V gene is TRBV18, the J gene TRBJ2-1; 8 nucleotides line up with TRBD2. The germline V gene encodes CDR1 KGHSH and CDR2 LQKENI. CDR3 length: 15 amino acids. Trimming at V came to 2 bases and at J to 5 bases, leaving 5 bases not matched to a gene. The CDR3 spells CASSPGGGTHNEQFF. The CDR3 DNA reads TGTGCCAGCTCACCAGGCGGGGGGACCCACAATGAGCAGTTCTTC.

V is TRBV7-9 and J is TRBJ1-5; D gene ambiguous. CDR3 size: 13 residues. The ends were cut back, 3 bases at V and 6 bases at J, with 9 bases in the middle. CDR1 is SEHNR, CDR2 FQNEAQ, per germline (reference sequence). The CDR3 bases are TGTGCCAGCAGCTTTGGACTCGGTCAGCCCCAGCATTTT. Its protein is CASSFGLGQPQHF. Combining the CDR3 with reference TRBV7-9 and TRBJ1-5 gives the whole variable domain DTGVSQNPRHKITKRGQNVTFRCDPISEHNRLYWYRQTLGQGPEFLTYFQNEAQLEKSRLLSDRFSAERPKGSFSTLEIQRTEQGDSAMYLCASSFGLGQPQHFGDGTRLSIL.

This CDR3 reads CASSPKNTQYF. The CDR3 nucleotides are TGTGCCAGCTCACCCAAGAATACGCAGTATTTT. The rearrangement uses TRBV18 and TRBJ2-3; D call uncertain. The CDR3 covers 11 residues. Trimming removed 3 bases at V and 7 bases at J, with 5 bases between. Germline assignment: CDR1 KGHSH and CDR2 LQKENI.

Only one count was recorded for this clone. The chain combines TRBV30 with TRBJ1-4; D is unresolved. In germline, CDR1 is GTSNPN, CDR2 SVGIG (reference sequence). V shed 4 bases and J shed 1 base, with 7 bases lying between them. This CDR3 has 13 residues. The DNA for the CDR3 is TGTGCCTGGAATGGAGGAACTAATGAAAAACTGTTTTTT. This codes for CAWNGGTNEKLFF.

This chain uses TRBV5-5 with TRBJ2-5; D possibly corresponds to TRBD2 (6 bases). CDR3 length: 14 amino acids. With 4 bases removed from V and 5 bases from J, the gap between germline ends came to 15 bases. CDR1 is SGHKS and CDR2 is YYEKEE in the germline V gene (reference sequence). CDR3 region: CASSRGLPPETQYF. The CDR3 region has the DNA TGTGCCAGCAGCAGGGGACTTCCCCCGGAGACCCAGTACTTC.

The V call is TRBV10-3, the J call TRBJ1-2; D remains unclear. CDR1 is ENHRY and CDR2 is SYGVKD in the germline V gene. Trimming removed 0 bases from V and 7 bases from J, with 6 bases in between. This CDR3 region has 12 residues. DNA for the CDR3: TGTGCCATCAGTGAGTCAGGAGGTGGCTACACCTTC. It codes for CAISESGGGYTF.

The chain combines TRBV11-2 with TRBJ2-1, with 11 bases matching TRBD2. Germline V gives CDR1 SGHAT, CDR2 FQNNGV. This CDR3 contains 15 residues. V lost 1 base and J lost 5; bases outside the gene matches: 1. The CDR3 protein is CASSLVTSGDNEQFF. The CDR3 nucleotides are TGTGCCAGCAGCTTAGTGACTAGCGGGGACAATGAGCAGTTCTTC.

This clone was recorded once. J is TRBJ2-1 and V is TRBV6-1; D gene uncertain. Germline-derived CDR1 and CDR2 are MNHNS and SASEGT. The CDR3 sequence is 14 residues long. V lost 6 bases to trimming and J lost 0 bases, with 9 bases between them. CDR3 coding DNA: TGTGCCAGCAGCCACGGTGACTCCTACAATGAGCAGTTCTTC. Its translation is CASSHGDSYNEQFF.

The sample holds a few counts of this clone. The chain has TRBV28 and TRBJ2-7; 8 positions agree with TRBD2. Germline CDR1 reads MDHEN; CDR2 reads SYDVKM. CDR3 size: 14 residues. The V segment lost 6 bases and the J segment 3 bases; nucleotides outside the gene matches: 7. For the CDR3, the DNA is TGTGCCAGCAGCTCCCTAGCGGGTGGCTACGAGCAGTACTTC. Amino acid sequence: CASSSLAGGYEQYF.

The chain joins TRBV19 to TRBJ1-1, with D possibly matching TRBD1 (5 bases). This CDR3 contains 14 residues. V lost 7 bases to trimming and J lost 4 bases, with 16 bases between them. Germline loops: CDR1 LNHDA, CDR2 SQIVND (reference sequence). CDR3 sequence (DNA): TGTGCCAGTACCTCGACAGCGCGGTTCACTGAAGCTTTCTTT. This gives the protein CASTSTARFTEAFF.